The entry that follows covers one TCR beta chain sequence. Assay: immunoSEQ multiplex PCR; the TCRdb copy retains only in-frame clones and omits some. The sample includes some 2 million clones, approximately 95% of them seen just once. The data stem from a study of shared clonotypes between healthy human individuals. Naive CD8 populations comprised CD45RO-negative cells positively selected for CCR7, excluding terminally differentiated effector memory CD45RA+ cells. This CDR3 is built from 16 residues. The germline V gene has CDR1 SEHNR and CDR2 FQNEAQ (reference sequence). Trimming removed 0 bases from V and 5 bases from J; junction bases left unmatched: 6.

The chain is built from TRBV7-9 and TRBJ2-3; TRBD1 matches at 9 bases. The TCR sequence derives from a man aged 18-30 years in good health. The sample was naive CD8+ T cells sorted from blood. In DNA, the CDR3 is TGTGCCAGCAGCTTAGCGGGGACAGGGTCGGGAGATACGCAGTATTTT. It codes for CASSLAGTGSGDTQYF.